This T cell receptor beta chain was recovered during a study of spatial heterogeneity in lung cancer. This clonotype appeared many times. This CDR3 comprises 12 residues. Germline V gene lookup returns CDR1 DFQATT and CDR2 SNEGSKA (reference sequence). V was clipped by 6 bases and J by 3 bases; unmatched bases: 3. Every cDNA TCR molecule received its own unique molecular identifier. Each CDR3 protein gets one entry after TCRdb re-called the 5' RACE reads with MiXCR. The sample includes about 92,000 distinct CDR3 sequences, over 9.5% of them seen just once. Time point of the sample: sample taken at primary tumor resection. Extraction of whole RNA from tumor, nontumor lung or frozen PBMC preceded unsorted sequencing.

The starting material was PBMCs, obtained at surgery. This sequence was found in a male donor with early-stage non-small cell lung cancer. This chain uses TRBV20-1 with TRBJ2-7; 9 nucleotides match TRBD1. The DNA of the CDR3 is TGCAGTGCACGGGACAGGGACTACGAGCAGTACTTC. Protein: CSARDRDYEQYF.